This T cell receptor (beta chain) was profiled in a study of T cell changes during pregnancy in multiple sclerosis. The repertoire was sequenced with immunoSEQ multiplex PCR; TCRdb's copy has only in-frame clones and lacks some. This sample has around 60,000 clones; nearly 90% occur once, and the top ten carry 1.5% to 2%. With 4 bases removed from V and 4 bases from J, the gap between germline ends came to 18 bases. Germline V lookup: CDR1 SQVTM, CDR2 ANQGSEA. The CDR3 loop spans 15 amino acids. Specimen: peripheral blood, collected in the first trimester of pregnancy. The clonotype comes from a female donor with multiple sclerosis, enrolled in a pregnancy study. This chain uses TRBV29-1 with TRBJ2-3; D might be TRBD1 (5 bases). The CDR3 reads CSVVSDTIFSDTQYF. The DNA for the CDR3 is TGCAGCGTTGTTTCGGACACAATCTTTTCAGATACGCAGTATTTT.